The clone carrying this TCR beta chain was picked up many times. Its antigen is unknown. The authors made TCR beta libraries by quantitative 5'-RACE with molecular barcodes. Via MiXCR, TCRdb re-called the 5' RACE reads, giving one row per CDR3 protein. The sample contains roughly 120,000 distinct CDR3 sequences, over 6% of which appear only once. V was clipped by 0 bases and J by 0 bases, with 11 bases between them. This CDR3 region has 16 residues. CDR1 is LGHDT, CDR2 YNNKEL, per germline (reference sequence). This record comes from a study of CD8 T cells in ankylosing spondylitis. Notes on the study in general: Clones linked with disease were CD8+ and fairly uncommon in the peripheral blood. Made up of eight or nine highly homologous variants, a TCR beta motif appeared characteristic of ankylosing spondylitis blood. Reportedly, significant enrichment of disease-linked clones occurred in matched ankylosing spondylitis synovial fluid.

This clonotype was sampled from a male donor with ankylosing spondylitis or in good health (not recorded which). The sequencing sample was made of blood, either unsorted or a sorted T cell fraction (not recorded which). V usage is TRBV3-1 and J usage is TRBJ1-1; D uncertain. CDR3 bases: TGTGCCAGCAGCCAAGACTTCATGGGTATGAACACTGAAGCTTTCTTT. Residues: CASSQDFMGMNTEAFF.